The sample holds a few counts of the clone carrying this TCR beta chain. In the study's own analysis: Counts of nucleated cells, estimated from reference gene primer amplification, were obtained. The table came from immunoSEQ multiplex PCR; TCRdb's copy has only in-frame clones and leaves some out. V, J and clone size derive from that table, while D and trimming were established from the DNA sequence. Found here are 70,000 or so clones, 75% to 90% of them singletons; the top ten hold roughly 2.5%. The junction had 7 bases not matched to a gene; V was cut back by 5 bases and J by 5 bases. The germline V gene encodes CDR1 SNHLY and CDR2 FYNNEI. CDR3 length: 15 residues. The data derive from a study of blood T cell repertoires in COVID-19. Study-wide background: The analysed material was cDNA or gDNA that came from T cells, B-cell-depleted T cells, or PBMCs.

V is TRBV2 and J is TRBJ2-5; 11 positions agree with TRBD2. Sequences were obtained from peripheral blood. This receptor was taken from a man older than 75 with active or convalescent COVID-19. This chain's CDR3 is CASSLLAGVRETQYF. CDR3 DNA sequence: TGTGCCAGCAGTTTACTAGCGGGGGTGAGGGAGACCCAGTACTTC.